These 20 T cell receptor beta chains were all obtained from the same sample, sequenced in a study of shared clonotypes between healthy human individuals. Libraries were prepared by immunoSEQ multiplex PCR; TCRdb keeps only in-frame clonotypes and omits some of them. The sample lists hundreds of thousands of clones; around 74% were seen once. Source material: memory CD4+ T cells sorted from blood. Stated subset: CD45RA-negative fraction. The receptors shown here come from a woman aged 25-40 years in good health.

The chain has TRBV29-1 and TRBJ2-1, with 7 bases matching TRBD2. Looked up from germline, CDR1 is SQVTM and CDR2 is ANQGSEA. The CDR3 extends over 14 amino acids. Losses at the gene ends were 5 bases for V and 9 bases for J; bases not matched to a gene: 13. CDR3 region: CSVTSRGRDGEQFF. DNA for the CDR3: TGCAGCGTTACTTCCCGGGGGAGGGATGGTGAGCAGTTCTTC.

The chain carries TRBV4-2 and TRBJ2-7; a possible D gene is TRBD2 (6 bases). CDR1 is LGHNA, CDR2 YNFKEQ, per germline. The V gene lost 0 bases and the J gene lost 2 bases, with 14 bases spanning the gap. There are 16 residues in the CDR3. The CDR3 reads CASSQEVRGPPYEQYF. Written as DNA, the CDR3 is TGTGCCAGCAGCCAAGAGGTGCGGGGCCCACCCTACGAGCAGTACTTC.

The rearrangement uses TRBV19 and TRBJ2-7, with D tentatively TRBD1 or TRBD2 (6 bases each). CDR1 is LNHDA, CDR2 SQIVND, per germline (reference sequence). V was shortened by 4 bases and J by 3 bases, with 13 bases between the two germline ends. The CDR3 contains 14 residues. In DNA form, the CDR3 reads TGTGCCAGTAGTAGGGGGGACAACTACTACGAGCAGTACTTC. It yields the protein CASSRGDNYYEQYF.

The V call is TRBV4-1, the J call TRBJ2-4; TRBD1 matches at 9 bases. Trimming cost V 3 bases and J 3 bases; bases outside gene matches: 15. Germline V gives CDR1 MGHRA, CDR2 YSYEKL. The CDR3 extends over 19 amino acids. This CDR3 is CASSQRDGRDRAVKNIQYF. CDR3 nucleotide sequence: TGCGCCAGCAGCCAGCGAGATGGCCGGGACAGGGCCGTCAAAAACATTCAGTACTTC.

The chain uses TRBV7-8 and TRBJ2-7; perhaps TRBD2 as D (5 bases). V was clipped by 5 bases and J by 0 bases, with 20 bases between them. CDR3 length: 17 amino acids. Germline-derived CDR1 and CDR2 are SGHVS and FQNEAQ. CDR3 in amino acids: CASSPRPGVGSSYEQYF. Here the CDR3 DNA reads TGTGCCAGCAGCCCTCGACCCGGTGTGGGGAGCTCCTACGAGCAGTACTTC.

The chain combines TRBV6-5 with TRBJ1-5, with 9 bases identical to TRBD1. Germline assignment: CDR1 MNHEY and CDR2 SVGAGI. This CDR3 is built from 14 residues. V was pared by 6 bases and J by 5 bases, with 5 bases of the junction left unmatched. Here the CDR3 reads CASRGTGSDQPQHF. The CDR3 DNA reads TGTGCCAGCAGGGGGACAGGGAGTGATCAGCCCCAGCATTTT.

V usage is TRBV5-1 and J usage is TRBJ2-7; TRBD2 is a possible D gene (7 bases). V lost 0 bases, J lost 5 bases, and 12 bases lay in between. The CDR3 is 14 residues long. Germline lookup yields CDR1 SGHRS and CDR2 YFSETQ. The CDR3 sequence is CASSLDREGHEQYF. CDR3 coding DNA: TGCGCCAGCAGCTTGGACAGGGAGGGTCACGAGCAGTACTTC.

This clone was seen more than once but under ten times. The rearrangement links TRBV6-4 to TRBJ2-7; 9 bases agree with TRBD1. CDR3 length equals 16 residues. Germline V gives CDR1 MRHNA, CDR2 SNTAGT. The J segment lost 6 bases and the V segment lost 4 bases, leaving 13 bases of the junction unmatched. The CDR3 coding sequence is TGTGCCAGCAGTGGTCCAGGGACAGGGAAAGAGACCGAGCAGTACTTC. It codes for CASSGPGTGKETEQYF.

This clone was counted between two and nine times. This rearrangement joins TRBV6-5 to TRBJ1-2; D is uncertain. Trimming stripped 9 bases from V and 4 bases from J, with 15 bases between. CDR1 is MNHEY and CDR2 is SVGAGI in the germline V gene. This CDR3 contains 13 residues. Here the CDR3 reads CARSSASSYGYTF. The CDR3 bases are TGTGCCAGGTCGTCGGCCAGTTCCTATGGCTACACCTTC.

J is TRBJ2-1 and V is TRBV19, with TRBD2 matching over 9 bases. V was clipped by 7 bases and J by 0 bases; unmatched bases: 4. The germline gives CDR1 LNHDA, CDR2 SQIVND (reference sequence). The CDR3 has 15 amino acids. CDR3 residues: CASISSGASYNEQFF. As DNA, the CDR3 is TGTGCCAGTATCTCTAGCGGGGCCTCCTACAATGAGCAGTTCTTC.

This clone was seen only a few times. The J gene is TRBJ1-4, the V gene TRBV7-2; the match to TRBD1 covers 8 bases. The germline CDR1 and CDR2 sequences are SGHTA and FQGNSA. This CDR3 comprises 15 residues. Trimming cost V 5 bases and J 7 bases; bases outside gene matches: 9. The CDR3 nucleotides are TGTGCCAGCAGCGTGAGGACAGGGTCGAGTGAAAAACTGTTTTTT. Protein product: CASSVRTGSSEKLFF.

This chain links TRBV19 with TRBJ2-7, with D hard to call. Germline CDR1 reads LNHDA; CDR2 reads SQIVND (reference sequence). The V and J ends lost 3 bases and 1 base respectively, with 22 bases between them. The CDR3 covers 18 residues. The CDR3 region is CASSIALAADSVSYEQYF. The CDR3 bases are TGTGCCAGTAGTATCGCTTTAGCTGCCGATTCGGTGTCCTACGAGCAGTACTTC.

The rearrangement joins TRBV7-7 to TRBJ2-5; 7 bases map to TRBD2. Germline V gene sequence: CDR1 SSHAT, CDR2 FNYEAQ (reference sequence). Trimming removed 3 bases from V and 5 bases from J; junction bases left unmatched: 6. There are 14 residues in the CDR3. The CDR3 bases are TGTGCCAGCAGCTTGGCGGGAGCCGTGGAGACCCAGTACTTC. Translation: CASSLAGAVETQYF. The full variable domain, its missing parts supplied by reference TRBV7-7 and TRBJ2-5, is GAGVSQSPRYKVTKRGQDVTLRCDPISSHATLYWYQQALGQGPEFLTYFNYEAQPDKSGLPSDRFSAERPEGSISTLTIQRTEQRDSAMYRCASSLAGAVETQYFGPGTRLLVL.

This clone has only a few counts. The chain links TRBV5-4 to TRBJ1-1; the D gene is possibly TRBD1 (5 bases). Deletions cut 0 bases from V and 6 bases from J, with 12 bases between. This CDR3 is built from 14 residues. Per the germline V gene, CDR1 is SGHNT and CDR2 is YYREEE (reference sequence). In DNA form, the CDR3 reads TGTGCCAGCAGCTTGGGGGGGACTTCCCCTGAAGCTTTCTTT. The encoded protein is CASSLGGTSPEAFF.

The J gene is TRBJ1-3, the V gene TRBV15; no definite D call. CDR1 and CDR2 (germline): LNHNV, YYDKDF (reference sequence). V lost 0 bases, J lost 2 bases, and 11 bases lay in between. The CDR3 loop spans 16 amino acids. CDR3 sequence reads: CATSRDRGGTGNTIYF. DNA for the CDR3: TGTGCCACCAGCAGAGATCGGGGAGGGACTGGAAACACCATATATTTT.

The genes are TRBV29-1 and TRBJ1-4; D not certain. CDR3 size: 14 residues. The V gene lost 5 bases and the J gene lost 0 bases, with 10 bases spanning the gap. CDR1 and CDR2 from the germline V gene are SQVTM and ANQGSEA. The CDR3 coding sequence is TGCAGCGTTTTCCTAGGTTCAACTAATGAAAAACTGTTTTTT. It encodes CSVFLGSTNEKLFF.

For the CDR3, the DNA is TGTGCCAGCAGCTCCCTCGGGGGGACTAGCGGGAGTATTTCCTACGAGCAGTACTTC. This gives the protein CASSSLGGTSGSISYEQYF. The V call is TRBV5-6, the J call TRBJ2-5; TRBD2 matches 14 bases. The tail of the sequence fits TRBJ2-7 better, so the J call may be wrong. CDR1 and CDR2 from the germline V gene are SGHDT and YYEEEE. The CDR3 sequence is 19 residues long.

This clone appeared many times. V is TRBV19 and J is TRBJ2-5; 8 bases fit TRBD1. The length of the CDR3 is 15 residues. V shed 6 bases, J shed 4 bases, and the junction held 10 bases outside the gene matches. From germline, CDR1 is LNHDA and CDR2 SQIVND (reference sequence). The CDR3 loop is CASRRDRNRGETQYF. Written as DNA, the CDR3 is TGTGCCAGTAGGAGGGACAGGAACCGAGGAGAGACCCAGTACTTC.

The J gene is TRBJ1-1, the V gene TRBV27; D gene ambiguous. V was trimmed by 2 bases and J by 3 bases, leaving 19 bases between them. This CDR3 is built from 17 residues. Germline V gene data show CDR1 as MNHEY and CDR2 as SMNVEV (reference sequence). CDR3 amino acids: CASSLRPETDGYTEAFF. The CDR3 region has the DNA TGTGCCAGCAGTTTAAGACCAGAGACCGACGGGTACACTGAAGCTTTCTTT.

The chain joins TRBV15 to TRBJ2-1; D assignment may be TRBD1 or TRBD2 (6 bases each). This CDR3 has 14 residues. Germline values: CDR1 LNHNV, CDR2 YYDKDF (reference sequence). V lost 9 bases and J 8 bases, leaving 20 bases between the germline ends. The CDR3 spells CATRWTGGNHEQFF. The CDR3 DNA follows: TGTGCCACGCGATGGACCGGGGGCAATCATGAGCAGTTCTTC.